This is a list of T cell receptor beta chains from one sample in a study of cytomegalovirus exposure and HLA in healthy donors. Sequencing used immunoSEQ multiplex PCR; TCRdb keeps in-frame clones, though not all of them. In the table there are under 200,000 clones, roughly an eighth of which are singletons. Sequenced input: PBMCs. These receptors originate from a man in his forties or fifties in good health and CMV-seropositive. Each CDR3 is given with its conserved first and last residue. The D gene is left open where the match is weak. Not all rows give a size; the values are once, few, many and, for expanded clones, a class.

>16|TRBD1|TRBJ2-1|few|TRBV5-8
CASSPGQGNSYNEQFF
TGTGCCAGCAGCCCCGGACAGGGGAACTCCTACAATGAGCAGTTCTTC
>14|TRBD1|TRBJ2-3|.|TRBV16
CASSQDRVTDTQYF
TGTGCCAGCAGCCAGGACAGGGTAACAGATACGCAGTATTTT
>13|.|TRBJ1-1|few|TRBV2
CASIPGWSTEAFF
TGTGCCAGCATTCCAGGGTGGAGCACTGAAGCTTTCTTT
>13|TRBD1|TRBJ2-1|few|TRBV28
CASSFTGESEQFF
TGTGCCAGCAGTTTCACAGGGGAAAGCGAGCAGTTCTTC
>13|.|TRBJ2-3|.|TRBV29-1
CSVAGMGTDTQYF
TGCAGCGTTGCAGGGATGGGGACAGATACGCAGTATTTT
>14|.|TRBJ2-2|.|TRBV7-7
CASSSPGEPGELFF
TGTGCTAGCAGCTCCCCGGGGGAGCCCGGGGAGCTGTTTTTT
>15|.|TRBJ2-7|many|TRBV11-3
CASSSGGEDSYEQYF
TGTGCCAGCAGCTCGGGGGGCGAGGACTCCTACGAGCAGTACTTC
>15|.|TRBJ1-1|few|TRBV28
CASSPWGQGNTEAFF
TGTGCCAGCAGCCCCTGGGGACAAGGGAACACTGAAGCTTTCTTT
>13|.|TRBJ2-2|few|TRBV11-3
CASSPQYPGELFF
TGTGCCAGCAGCCCTCAGTACCCCGGGGAGCTGTTTTTT
>14|TRBD2|TRBJ2-7|.|TRBV10-1
CASRGTSGGYEQYF
TGCGCCAGCAGAGGGACTAGCGGGGGGTACGAGCAGTACTTC
>17|TRBD1|TRBJ1-2|few|TRBV5-1
CASSLPSGTGPVNGYTF
TGCGCCAGCAGCCTCCCCTCCGGGACAGGGCCCGTCAATGGCTACACCTTC
>13|.|TRBJ1-2|.|TRBV25-1
CASSRGTSYGYTF
TGTGCCAGCAGTAGAGGTACTTCCTATGGCTACACCTTC
>13|.|TRBJ1-2|.|TRBV18
CASSPDNNYGYTF
TGTGCCAGCTCACCGGACAACAACTATGGCTACACCTTC
>14|.|TRBJ1-4|.|TRBV21-1
CASSKGGGLEKLFF
TGTGCCAGCAGCAAAGGAGGGGGCCTTGAAAAACTGTTTTTT
>13|TRBD1|TRBJ2-5|.|TRBV7-6
CASSKDRGETQYF
TGTGCCAGCAGCAAGGACAGGGGAGAGACCCAGTACTTC
>12|.|TRBJ1-1|.|TRBV19
CASSRGGGKLVF
TGTGCCAGTAGTCGCGGGGGAGGGAAGCTAGTCTTT
>14|.|TRBJ1-1|few|TRBV15
CATSRGTVNTEAFF
TGTGCCACCAGCAGAGGTACGGTCAACACTGAAGCTTTCTTT
>17|TRBD2|TRBJ2-1|.|TRBV5-4
CASSLGQRGASYNEQFF
TGTGCCAGCAGCCTGGGTCAGCGGGGGGCCTCCTACAATGAGCAGTTCTTC
>17|TRBD2|TRBJ2-5|.|TRBV7-6
CASSLVASGGVQETQYF
TGTGCCAGCAGCTTAGTGGCTAGCGGGGGGGTCCAAGAGACCCAGTACTTC
>15|.|TRBJ2-7|few|TRBV11-3
CASSSQAGIIHEQYF
TGTGCCAGCAGCTCCCAAGCAGGGATCATCCACGAGCAGTACTTC
>14|.|TRBJ2-7|few|TRBV19
CASTPGFGGYEQYF
TGTGCCAGTACCCCGGGGTTTGGAGGCTACGAGCAGTACTTC
>15|.|TRBJ1-4|.|TRBV4-1
CASSQVPATNEKLFF
TGCGCCAGCAGCCAAGTCCCGGCAACTAATGAAAAACTGTTTTTT
>16|TRBD1|TRBJ2-1|.|TRBV4-3
CASSPRGQAQPNEQFF
TGCGCCAGCAGCCCCCGAGGACAGGCGCAGCCTAATGAGCAGTTCTTC
>14|.|TRBJ1-2|few|TRBV7-8
CASSPRDKKDGYTF
TGTGCCAGCAGCCCACGGGACAAGAAGGATGGCTACACCTTC
>16|TRBD2|TRBJ2-1|few|TRBV7-2
CASSLRRSGRNNEQFF
TGTGCCAGCAGCTTACGTCGGAGCGGGAGAAACAATGAGCAGTTCTTC
>14|.|TRBJ1-1|few|TRBV5-1
CASSLWGRDTEAFF
TGCGCCAGCAGCTTGTGGGGGCGCGACACTGAAGCTTTCTTT
>16|.|TRBJ2-2|.|TRBV9
CASSPHWPGENGELFF
TGTGCCAGCAGCCCTCACTGGCCAGGGGAGAACGGGGAGCTGTTTTTT
>15|.|TRBJ1-2|.|TRBV6-5
CASRLSRALNYGYTF
TGTGCCAGCAGACTTTCCAGGGCTCTTAACTATGGCTACACCTTC
>16|TRBD1|TRBJ2-3|.|TRBV28
CASSLSLGQGAGTQYF
TGTGCCAGCAGTTTATCACTGGGACAGGGGGCTGGTACGCAGTATTTT
>15|TRBD1|TRBJ1-6|few|TRBV15
CATSTKTGGYSPLHF
TGTGCCACCAGCACAAAGACAGGGGGATATTCACCCCTCCACTTT
>15|.|TRBJ1-5|few|TRBV5-1
CASSLYGNSNQPQHF
TGCGCCAGCAGCTTGTACGGGAATAGCAATCAGCCCCAGCATTTT
>13|.|TRBJ2-2|.|TRBV6-5
CASSYRGTGELFF
TGTGCCAGCAGTTACCGCGGCACCGGGGAGCTGTTTTTT
>14|.|TRBJ2-5|.|TRBV5-1
CASSSDLLRETQYF
TGCGCCAGCAGCTCGGACTTACTCAGGGAGACCCAGTACTTC
>15|TRBD2|TRBJ2-1|.|TRBV2
CASSGAGGGYNEQFF
TGTGCCAGCAGTGGAGCGGGGGGTGGGTACAATGAGCAGTTCTTC
>13|.|TRBJ2-3|few|TRBV5-6
CASSLPSTDTQYF
TGTGCCAGCAGCTTGCCGAGCACAGATACGCAGTATTTT
>13|.|TRBJ1-2|few|TRBV28
CATQTGWDYGYTF
TGTGCCACCCAGACAGGTTGGGACTATGGCTACACCTTC
>14|.|TRBJ1-4|few|TRBV19
CASSIRHSGEKLFF
TGTGCCAGTAGTATAAGACATAGCGGTGAAAAACTGTTTTTT
>14|.|TRBJ1-1|.|TRBV18
CASSPDNRGTEAFF
TGTGCCAGCTCACCCGACAATCGGGGGACTGAAGCTTTCTTT
>13|TRBD2|TRBJ2-1|few|TRBV4-3
CASSQDRRGKQFF
TGCGCCAGCAGCCAAGATAGGCGGGGGAAGCAGTTCTTC
>15|TRBD1|TRBJ1-2|.|TRBV18
CASSLSGTGFYGYTF
TGTGCCAGCTCACTTTCGGGGACAGGCTTCTATGGCTACACCTTC
>13|.|TRBJ1-1|few|TRBV10-3
CAITGGQNTEAFF
TGTGCCATCACAGGAGGCCAGAACACTGAAGCTTTCTTT
>14|.|TRBJ1-3|.|TRBV28
CASSLAGPENTIYF
TGTGCCAGCAGTTTAGCGGGACCTGAAAACACCATATATTTT
>15|TRBD1|TRBJ2-7|.|TRBV4-3
CASSQARTGGNEQYF
TGCGCCAGCAGCCAAGCCCGGACAGGGGGTAACGAGCAGTACTTC
>14|.|TRBJ1-2|.|TRBV7-9
CASSPDRNSYGYTF
TGTGCCAGCAGCCCGGACAGAAACTCCTATGGCTACACCTTC
>13|.|TRBJ1-4|few|TRBV7-9
CASSLRGNEKLFF
TGTGCCAGCAGCTTAAGGGGTAATGAAAAACTGTTTTTT
>15|TRBD1|TRBJ1-6|few|TRBV7-9
CASSDQTGGLSPLHF
TGTGCCAGCAGCGACCAGACAGGGGGCTTGTCACCCCTCCACTTT